The T cell receptor beta chain under discussion was sequenced for a study of CD8+ T cells in alopecia areata. Looking at the study overall: Treated patients were dosed with oral tofacitinib, taking 5 to 10 mg twice daily. Notes on the study in general: Mouse data revealed clearer TCR sharing than patient data did, a gap possibly tied to HLA.

Peripheral blood and lesional scalp punch biopsies came from alopecia areata patients. Sorted populations comprised CD4+ and CD8+ T cells obtained from PBMCs. In each case, RNA was isolated and then reverse transcribed into cDNA as the sequencing template. Using immunoSEQ multiplex PCR, the repertoire was profiled, and TCRdb retains in-frame clones only, with some absent. The sample includes 110,000 to 150,000 clones, approximately 51% seen only once; the top ten take approximately 0.99%. This clone was seen a handful of times. The antigen is undetermined. CDR1 and CDR2 from the germline V gene are MNHEY and SVGAGI. This CDR3 is built from 16 residues. V was pared by 4 bases and J by 4 bases, with 19 bases between.

The material sequenced was CD4+ T cells sorted from blood, taken at week 0. This receptor was identified in a human donor with alopecia areata. The chain is built from TRBV6-5 and TRBJ1-2; D is ambiguous. The CDR3 nucleotides are TGTGCCAGCAGTTCCTTCACGGGAATGTCGGGCTATGGCTACACCTTC. Translating gives CASSSFTGMSGYGYTF.